The 28 T cell receptor beta chains given below trace back to one sample, sequenced in a study of cytomegalovirus exposure and HLA in healthy donors. Both 60 Vbeta primers and 13 Jbeta primers went into the PCR. TCRdb's copy holds only in-frame clones and misses some; the assay was immunoSEQ multiplex PCR. The sample yields about 160,000 clones, about four fifths seen once. The sequenced material came from PBMCs. The receptors derive from a woman in her forties or fifties in good health and CMV-seronegative.

This rearrangement joins TRBV4-1 to TRBJ2-1, with 9 bases fitting TRBD1. The CDR3 totals 15 residues. Germline V gives CDR1 MGHRA, CDR2 YSYEKL. With 3 bases clipped from V and 6 bases from J, the junction kept 6 bases outside the gene matches. CDR3 sequence reads: CASSHAGTGRNEQFF. The CDR3 DNA is TGCGCCAGCAGCCATGCTGGGACAGGGCGCAATGAGCAGTTCTTC.

A few counts support this clone. V is TRBV7-6 and J is TRBJ2-2, with 10 bases identical to TRBD2. The CDR3 totals 16 residues. Germline V gives CDR1 SGHVS, CDR2 FNYEAQ. V lost 5 bases and J lost 1; bases outside the gene matches: 4. The CDR3 reads CASSQRLAGNTGELFF. The CDR3 bases are TGTGCCAGCAGCCAAAGACTAGCGGGGAACACCGGGGAGCTGTTTTTT.

The chain combines TRBV5-1 with TRBJ2-3; 14 bases are a match to TRBD2. The germline V gene encodes CDR1 SGHRS and CDR2 YFSETQ. CDR3 length: 18 amino acids. Germline trimming cut 2 bases from V and 1 base from J; bases unmatched to any gene: 6. The CDR3 sequence is CASSFGLAGGVGTDTQYF. The CDR3 nucleotides are TGCGCCAGCAGCTTCGGACTAGCGGGAGGTGTGGGCACAGATACGCAGTATTTT.

CDR3 DNA: TGTGCCAGCAGCCTCTACCAGGGATCAAGCTATGGCTACACCTTC. This encodes CASSLYQGSSYGYTF. The chain recombines TRBV14 with TRBJ1-2; possible D gene TRBD1, 5 bases. V was pared by 4 bases and J by 4 bases, with 16 bases between. CDR1 SGHDN and CDR2 FVKESK come from the germline V gene. There are 15 residues in the CDR3.

This clone occurred a few times. The sample contains more than one DNA sequence encoding this CDR3. The V gene is TRBV7-9, the J gene TRBJ2-1; D may be TRBD1 (5 bases). Germline values: CDR1 SEHNR, CDR2 FQNEAQ (reference sequence). This CDR3 has 12 residues. Deletions cut 2 bases from V and 7 bases from J, with 6 bases between. The CDR3 coding sequence is TGTGCCAGCAGCTTATCAGGGAATGAGCAGTTCTTC. It translates to CASSLSGNEQFF.

As for this clone: This specimen includes other DNA sequences encoding the same CDR3. This chain joins TRBV11-2 and TRBJ2-3, with D possibly being TRBD2 (5 bases). CDR3 length equals 15 residues. The ends were cut back, 3 bases at V and 0 bases at J, with 10 bases in the middle. Germline V gene data show CDR1 as SGHAT and CDR2 as FQNNGV. The CDR3 DNA reads as TGTGCCAGCAGCTTGGCCGGAGGCAGCACAGATACGCAGTATTTT. Translation: CASSLAGGSTDTQYF.

The CDR3 bases are TGTGCCAGCAGCTTGGCAGGGTCATCCTACGAGCAGTACTTC. Translation: CASSLAGSSYEQYF. The chain has TRBV5-6 and TRBJ2-7; possibly TRBD1 for D (5 bases). The CDR3 is made up of 14 amino acids. V dropped 0 bases and J dropped 1 base, with 8 bases sitting between them. Germline CDR1 reads SGHDT; CDR2 reads YYEEEE. The variable domain in full, completed from reference TRBV5-6 and TRBJ2-7, reads DAGVTQSPTHLIKTRGQQVTLRCSPKSGHDTVSWYQQALGQGPQFIFQYYEEEERQRGNFPDRFSGHQFPNYSSELNVNALLLGDSALYLCASSLAGSSYEQYFGPGTRLTVT.

The gene calls are TRBV28 and TRBJ2-7, with 11 bases fitting TRBD2. The CDR3 runs 15 residues. V dropped 6 bases and J dropped 2; count of bases not matched to a gene: 6. Germline CDR1 and CDR2: MDHEN and SYDVKM. The CDR3 bases are TGTGCCAGCAGGCTAGCGGGAGGCTCAACCTACGAGCAGTACTTC. Its protein product is CASRLAGGSTYEQYF.

As regards this clone: One junction end disagrees with the germline gene, perhaps due to a read error. The chain employs TRBV7-9 and TRBJ2-1; D is possibly TRBD1 (6 bases). CDR1 and CDR2 (germline): SEHNR, FQNEAQ (reference sequence). The CDR3 sequence is 16 residues long. DNA of the CDR3: TGTTCCAGCAGCTTGGGGCAGGGGCGGGTTGGGAATGAGCAGTTCTTC. This encodes CSSSLGQGRVGNEQFF.

The rearrangement joins TRBV30 to TRBJ2-5; 11 bases map to TRBD1. V shed 5 bases, J shed 11 bases, and the junction held 10 bases outside the gene matches. CDR1 is GTSNPN, CDR2 SVGIG, per germline (reference sequence). The CDR3 has 13 residues. The CDR3 here is CAWVNGQGAKQYF. The CDR3 DNA sequence: TGTGCCTGGGTTAACGGACAGGGGGCTAAGCAGTACTTC.

The chain combines TRBV5-1 with TRBJ2-2; D may be TRBD1 (6 bases). This CDR3 spans 17 amino acids. Germline V lookup: CDR1 SGHRS, CDR2 YFSETQ. The V gene lost 0 bases and the J gene lost 4 bases, with 16 bases spanning the gap. CDR3 DNA: TGCGCCAGCAGCTTGGCCCCCAGGGGACACATCACCGGGGAGCTGTTTTTT. Translating gives CASSLAPRGHITGELFF.

V is TRBV28 and J is TRBJ2-7; the match to TRBD1 covers 7 bases. The length of the CDR3 is 15 residues. Germline V CDR1 and CDR2: MDHEN, SYDVKM. V lost 8 bases to trimming and J lost 6 bases; unmatched junction nucleotides: 16. The CDR3 coding sequence is TGTGCCAGCGAATACAAGACAGGGCTGAGGTCCGAGCAGTACTTC. Its protein product is CASEYKTGLRSEQYF.

This chain uses TRBV4-1 with TRBJ2-5; D gene uncertain. Trimming pared 0 bases from V and 5 bases from J, leaving 16 bases between. This CDR3 is built from 16 residues. Germline V gene sequence: CDR1 MGHRA, CDR2 YSYEKL. The CDR3 loop reads CASSQDLPSSVETQYF. CDR3 bases: TGCGCCAGCAGCCAAGATCTTCCCTCCTCAGTGGAGACCCAGTACTTC.

The chain combines TRBV4-2 with TRBJ1-6, with D possibly matching TRBD1 (5 bases). Trimming removed 0 bases from V and 4 bases from J, with 10 bases in between. Germline values: CDR1 LGHNA, CDR2 YNFKEQ. The CDR3 length is 16 residues. CDR3 in amino acids: CASSQEVQGYNSPLHF. The CDR3 DNA reads TGTGCCAGCAGCCAAGAAGTCCAGGGTTATAATTCACCCCTCCACTTT.

V usage is TRBV10-3 and J usage is TRBJ2-5; the match to TRBD1 covers 9 bases. Trimming at V came to 4 bases and at J to 6 bases, leaving 3 bases not matched to a gene. The length of the CDR3 is 13 residues. CDR1 ENHRY and CDR2 SYGVKD come from the germline V gene. CDR3 loop: CAISGQGGKTQYF. CDR3 bases: TGTGCCATCAGTGGACAGGGGGGAAAGACCCAGTACTTC.

V and J are TRBV6-6 and TRBJ1-2, with 7 bases identical to TRBD1. The CDR3 length is 15 residues. The J segment lost 0 bases and the V segment lost 2 bases, leaving 3 bases of the junction unmatched. Germline V gene lookup returns CDR1 MNHNY and CDR2 SVGAGI (reference sequence). The CDR3 region is CASSYGTATNYGYTF. The CDR3 nucleotides are TGTGCCAGCAGTTACGGGACAGCTACTAACTATGGCTACACCTTC.

DNA for the CDR3: TGTGCCAGCAGTTTAGAAGGGGGAGAGACCCAGTACTTC. This translates into CASSLEGGETQYF. The chain joins TRBV27 to TRBJ2-5; possible D gene TRBD1, 6 bases. CDR3 length equals 13 residues. V was shortened by 2 bases and J by 4 bases, with 8 bases between the two germline ends. Germline V lookup: CDR1 MNHEY, CDR2 SMNVEV (reference sequence).

The rearrangement joins TRBV5-4 to TRBJ2-7; 7 bases agree with TRBD2. The V segment lost 5 bases and the J segment 5 bases; nucleotides outside the gene matches: 13. CDR3 size: 15 residues. The germline gives CDR1 SGHNT, CDR2 YYREEE (reference sequence). CDR3 in amino acids: CASSPPPGGGNEQYF. The DNA for the CDR3 is TGTGCCAGCAGTCCCCCGCCGGGAGGTGGAAACGAGCAGTACTTC.

The chain links TRBV19 to TRBJ2-7, with TRBD1 matching over 8 bases. Germline CDR1 and CDR2: LNHDA and SQIVND (reference sequence). Germline trimming cut 4 bases from V and 4 bases from J; bases unmatched to any gene: 12. This CDR3 region has 16 residues. CDR3 in amino acids: CASSTTSGTGTYEQYF. CDR3 bases: TGTGCCAGTAGTACCACCTCCGGGACAGGAACATACGAGCAGTACTTC.

V is TRBV7-2 and J is TRBJ2-4, with 10 bases aligning to TRBD1. This CDR3 has 16 amino acids. Germline CDR1 and CDR2: SGHTA and FQGNSA. V was pared by 4 bases and J by 6 bases, with 9 bases of the junction left unmatched. The DNA of the CDR3 is TGTGCCAGCAGCTACACCCAGGGGACAGGGGTAAACATTCAGTACTTC. This sequence encodes CASSYTQGTGVNIQYF.

This rearrangement joins TRBV2 to TRBJ2-3, with D maybe TRBD2 (6 bases). The germline CDR1 and CDR2 sequences are SNHLY and FYNNEI. Trimming left V 8 bases short and J 7 bases short, with 10 bases between. The CDR3 is made up of 11 amino acids. The CDR3 nucleotides read TGTGCCAGCGTAGGACTAAATACGCAGTATTTT. It specifies CASVGLNTQYF. The full variable domain, completed using reference TRBV2 and TRBJ2-3, is EPEVTQTPSHQVTQMGQEVILRCVPISNHLYFYWYRQILGQKVEFLVSFYNNEISEKSEIFDDQFSVERPDGSNFTLKIRSTKLEDSAMYFCASVGLNTQYFGPGTRLTVL.

With respect to this clone: A junction boundary mismatches the germline segment, possibly from a read error. This chain uses TRBV9 with TRBJ2-1; 11 nucleotides align to TRBD2. This CDR3 contains 17 residues. The germline V gene has CDR1 SGDLS and CDR2 YYNGEE. The CDR3 is CASSPLDSPAGLAGTVF. The CDR3 DNA reads as TGTGCCAGCAGCCCCCTTGACAGCCCAGCCGGACTAGCGGGTACAGTCTTC.

The chain employs TRBV5-6 and TRBJ2-1; tentative D call: TRBD2 (6 bases). The CDR3 contains 16 residues. Germline V gene lookup returns CDR1 SGHDT and CDR2 YYEEEE. Between the trimmed V and J ends, which lost 3 bases and 4 bases, there was a span of 17 bases. The CDR3 loop is CASSWPTSSYYNEQFF. The CDR3 DNA reads TGTGCCAGCAGCTGGCCAACTAGCTCCTATTACAATGAGCAGTTCTTC. The variable domain in full, with the rest retrieved from reference TRBV5-6 and TRBJ2-1, is DAGVTQSPTHLIKTRGQQVTLRCSPKSGHDTVSWYQQALGQGPQFIFQYYEEEERQRGNFPDRFSGHQFPNYSSELNVNALLLGDSALYLCASSWPTSSYYNEQFFGPGTRLTVL.

This chain uses TRBV7-2 with TRBJ2-7; 10 bases map to TRBD1. Germline loops: CDR1 SGHTA, CDR2 FQGNSA. The CDR3 runs 14 residues. V shed 4 bases and J 4 bases; nucleotides not matched to a gene: 4. The CDR3 region is CASSWDRGSYEQYF. CDR3 nucleotide sequence: TGTGCCAGCAGCTGGGACAGGGGCTCATACGAGCAGTACTTC. Together with reference TRBV7-2 and TRBJ2-7, the CDR3 gives the full variable domain: GAGVSQSPSNKVTEKGKDVELRCDPISGHTALYWYRQSLGQGLEFLIYFQGNSAPDKSGLPSDRFSAERTGGSVSTLTIQRTQQEDSAVYLCASSWDRGSYEQYFGPGTRLTVT.

This chain uses TRBV7-9 with TRBJ2-3; 10 bases map to TRBD2. With 8 bases clipped from V and 3 bases from J, the junction kept 8 bases outside the gene matches. The CDR3 extends over 15 amino acids. Per the germline V gene, CDR1 is SEHNR and CDR2 is FQNEAQ (reference sequence). The CDR3 loop reads CASDRASGGTDTQYF. The CDR3 DNA sequence: TGTGCCAGCGACCGGGCTAGCGGGGGTACAGATACGCAGTATTTT.

This chain links TRBV7-2 with TRBJ2-5; a weak D match, TRBD2 (5 bases). Deletions cut 1 base from V and 4 bases from J, with 16 bases between. The CDR3 loop spans 16 amino acids. CDR1 is SGHTA, CDR2 FQGNSA, per germline. CDR3 in DNA: TGTGCCAGCAGCTTAGTCCGGTCGGGCGCGGGAGAGACCCAGTACTTC. This sequence encodes CASSLVRSGAGETQYF.

This clone appeared a few times. The rearrangement uses TRBV7-2 and TRBJ1-2; 9 bases agree with TRBD1. Germline assignment: CDR1 SGHTA and CDR2 FQGNSA. Germline trimming cut 1 base from V and 8 bases from J; bases unmatched to any gene: 17. The CDR3 is made up of 18 amino acids. CDR3 sequence: CASSLGPPAPGTGSGYTF. The CDR3 DNA is TGTGCCAGCAGCTTAGGCCCGCCGGCCCCCGGGACAGGGAGCGGCTACACCTTC.

The gene calls are TRBV7-2 and TRBJ1-5; 8 bases are a match to TRBD1. The germline gives CDR1 SGHTA, CDR2 FQGNSA. V lost 5 bases, J lost 3 bases, and 6 bases stayed unmatched. The CDR3 contains 15 residues. The CDR3 bases are TGTGCCAGCAGCCCCGGACAGGGTACCAATCAGCCCCAGCATTTT. This translates into CASSPGQGTNQPQHF.